This TCR beta chain derives from a study of blood T cell repertoires in COVID-19. Across the study: PBMCs, B-cell-depleted T cells, or T cells were the source of the cDNA or gDNA that made up the material.

The CDR3 covers 15 residues. Germline V gene sequence: CDR1 LNHDA, CDR2 SQIVND (reference sequence). Trimming cost V 5 bases and J 6 bases; bases outside gene matches: 5. Per the authors' pipeline: Amplifying reference gene primers gave estimates of nucleated cell counts. Only in-frame clones appear in the TCRdb table, and some are missing; sequencing was by immunoSEQ multiplex PCR. For V, J and clone size, that table is used; D and trimming come from the DNA. Of about 230,000 clones listed, about nine tenths are singletons. Seattle researchers signed up patients amid active infection and tracked them longitudinally.

Sequenced sample: peripheral blood. This TCR was sampled from a man aged 45 to 65 with COVID-19, enrolled during active disease. V usage is TRBV19 and J usage is TRBJ2-2, with TRBD1 matching over 11 bases. The DNA for the CDR3 is TGTGCCAGTAGTCCGTGGGACAGGGGGGCCGGGGAGCTGTTTTTT. Protein product: CASSPWDRGAGELFF.